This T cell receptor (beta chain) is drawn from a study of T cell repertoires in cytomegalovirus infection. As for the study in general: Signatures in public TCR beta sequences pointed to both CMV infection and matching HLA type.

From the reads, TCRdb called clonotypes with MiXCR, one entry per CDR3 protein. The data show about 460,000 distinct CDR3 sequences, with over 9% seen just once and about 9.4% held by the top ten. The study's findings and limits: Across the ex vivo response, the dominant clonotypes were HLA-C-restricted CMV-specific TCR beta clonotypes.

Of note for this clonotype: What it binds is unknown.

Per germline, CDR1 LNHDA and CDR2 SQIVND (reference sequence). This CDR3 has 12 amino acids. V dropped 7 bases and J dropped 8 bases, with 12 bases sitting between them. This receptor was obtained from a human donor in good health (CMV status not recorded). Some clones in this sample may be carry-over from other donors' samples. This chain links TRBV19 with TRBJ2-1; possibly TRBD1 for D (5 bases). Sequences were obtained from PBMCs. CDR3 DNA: TGTGCCAGTATAGGAGAAGGGGATGAGCAGTTCTTC. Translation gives CASIGEGDEQFF.